This passage covers 21 T cell receptor beta chains from one sample sequenced in a study of OX40 agonist ivuxolimab in advanced cancers. The assay was immunoSEQ multiplex PCR, and TCRdb's table has in-frame clones only and misses some. The data contain tens of thousands of clones, roughly 80% of them singletons. Sequencing used CD4+ or CD8+ T cells sorted from blood, obtained in a trial of the OX40 agonist ivuxolimab. The receptors derive from an adult with an advanced solid tumor such as melanoma, head and neck, liver or kidney cancer.

V is TRBV25-1 and J is TRBJ2-2; the D gene is possibly TRBD1 (6 bases). The germline V gene encodes CDR1 MGHDK and CDR2 SYGVNS. There are 17 residues in the CDR3. V was cut by 4 bases and J by 3 bases, with 18 bases left in between. The CDR3 here is CASSARLTQGYTGELFF. The CDR3 DNA reads TGTGCCAGCAGTGCGCGACTGACACAGGGTTACACCGGGGAGCTGTTTTTT.

The chain combines TRBV6-6 with TRBJ2-7; TRBD1 or TRBD2 may be the D gene (5 bases each). Germline CDR1 MNHNY, CDR2 SVGAGI (reference sequence). The CDR3 runs 15 residues. Trimming left V 5 bases short and J 0 bases short, with 14 bases between. CDR3 protein: CASSDGGTGSYEQYF. CDR3 nucleotide sequence: TGTGCCAGCAGTGACGGTGGGACGGGCTCCTACGAGCAGTACTTC.

This clone was counted between two and nine times. The rearrangement links TRBV6-7 to TRBJ1-2; TRBD1 aligns across 8 bases. TRBV6-7 is labeled an ORF, and its function is uncertain. V lost 2 bases, J lost 1 base, and 3 bases stayed unmatched. The CDR3 is made up of 15 amino acids. This CDR3 is CASSYRDRGNYGYTF. In nucleotides, the CDR3 is TGTGCCAGCAGTTACCGAGACAGGGGTAACTATGGCTACACCTTC.

This chain connects TRBV2 to TRBJ1-4; a possible D gene is TRBD1 (6 bases). This CDR3 has 15 amino acids. The V end was cut by 6 bases, the J end by 1 base, with 12 bases between. In germline, CDR1 is SNHLY, CDR2 FYNNEI. CDR3: CASRPRTETNEKLFF. CDR3 bases: TGTGCCAGCAGGCCCCGGACAGAAACTAATGAAAAACTGTTTTTT.

The chain couples TRBV9 to TRBJ1-3, with D hard to call. The V and J ends lost 1 base and 9 bases respectively, with 8 bases between them. The CDR3 runs to 12 residues. Germline lookup yields CDR1 SGDLS and CDR2 YYNGEE. The CDR3 sequence: CASSVPPGTIYF. The DNA of the CDR3 is TGTGCCAGCAGCGTACCCCCGGGCACCATATATTTT.

V is TRBV4-3 and J is TRBJ1-2; tentative D call: TRBD1 (5 bases). Trimming stripped 0 bases from V and 4 bases from J, with 12 bases between. The germline gives CDR1 LGHNA, CDR2 YSLEER. The CDR3 length is 15 residues. This CDR3 is CASSQDRGFSYGYTF. The CDR3 DNA reads TGCGCCAGCAGCCAAGATCGGGGGTTTAGCTATGGCTACACCTTC.

The rearrangement joins TRBV28 to TRBJ2-5, with D maybe TRBD1 (5 bases). V was trimmed by 6 bases and J by 7 bases, leaving 21 bases between them. Germline values: CDR1 MDHEN, CDR2 SYDVKM. The CDR3 is 15 amino acids. The CDR3 region is CASRGQTPGVVTQYF. The CDR3 nucleotides read TGTGCCAGCAGGGGGCAAACACCTGGGGTCGTGACCCAGTACTTC.

The V gene is TRBV5-6, the J gene TRBJ2-5; D is unclear. Looked up from germline, CDR1 is SGHDT and CDR2 is YYEEEE. This CDR3 is 13 amino acids long. Trimming stripped 1 base from V and 4 bases from J, with 8 bases between. CDR3 amino acids: CASSLSVGETQYF. The CDR3 DNA sequence: TGTGCCAGCAGCTTGTCAGTTGGAGAGACCCAGTACTTC.

The J gene is TRBJ1-2, the V gene TRBV5-4, with D possibly being TRBD1 (6 bases). Germline V CDR1 and CDR2: SGHNT, YYREEE (reference sequence). The CDR3 is 12 amino acids. Trimming shortened V by 4 bases and J by 5 bases, and 9 bases separated the two germline ends. CDR3: CASSTDRYGYTF. DNA of the CDR3: TGTGCCAGCAGCACGGACAGATATGGCTACACCTTC.

This clone was observed a single time. The genes are TRBV4-2 and TRBJ1-3, with D tentatively TRBD1 (6 bases). Germline V gene lookup returns CDR1 LGHNA and CDR2 YNFKEQ. CDR3 length: 16 amino acids. Trimming took 4 bases from V and 4 from J, leaving 17 bases between them. CDR3 in DNA: TGTGCCAGCAGCCCAATAGGCAGGGGTACCGGAAACACCATATATTTT. Its protein is CASSPIGRGTGNTIYF.

The chain links TRBV6-6 to TRBJ1-3, with D possibly TRBD1 on 5 matching bases. The CDR3 loop spans 14 amino acids. Germline V gene sequence: CDR1 MNHNY, CDR2 SVGAGI (reference sequence). V dropped 4 bases and J dropped 1 base, with 8 bases sitting between them. CDR3 coding DNA: TGTGCCAGCAGTTCGTGGGGGTCTGGAAACACCATATATTTT. Translation gives CASSSWGSGNTIYF.

This clone was observed a single time. The chain carries TRBV7-9 and TRBJ2-1; 7 positions agree with TRBD1. This CDR3 contains 14 residues. Looked up from germline, CDR1 is SEHNR and CDR2 is FQNEAQ (reference sequence). CDR3 nucleotide sequence: TGTGCGGGACAGAGACAGGTCGCCTACAATGAGCAGTTCTTC. Protein product: CAGQRQVAYNEQFF. Variable domain in full (rest from reference TRBV7-9 and TRBJ2-1): DTGVSQNPRHKITKRGQNVTFRCDPISEHNRLYWYRQTLGQGPEFLTYFQNEAQLEKSRLLSDRFSAERPKGSFSTLEIQRTEQGDSAMYLCAGQRQVAYNEQFFGPGTRLTVL.

The chain is built from TRBV7-9 and TRBJ2-5, with no clear D. The length of the CDR3 is 13 residues. Germline lookup yields CDR1 SEHNR and CDR2 FQNEAQ (reference sequence). V lost 2 bases to trimming and J lost 4 bases, with 8 bases between them. In DNA form, the CDR3 reads TGTGCCAGCAGCTTATCATCGATAGAGACCCAGTACTTC. The encoded protein is CASSLSSIETQYF. Looking up the rest from reference TRBV7-9 and TRBJ2-5 gives the full variable domain: DTGVSQNPRHKITKRGQNVTFRCDPISEHNRLYWYRQTLGQGPEFLTYFQNEAQLEKSRLLSDRFSAERPKGSFSTLEIQRTEQGDSAMYLCASSLSSIETQYFGPGTRLLVL.

V and J are TRBV7-3 and TRBJ1-1, with a tentative D call TRBD1 (5 bases). Germline assignment: CDR1 SGHTA and CDR2 FQGTGA. This CDR3 region has 14 residues. V lost 2 bases and J lost 2, with 9 bases in between. CDR3 sequence reads: CASSLGGRNTEAFF. DNA of the CDR3: TGTGCCAGCAGCTTAGGGGGGAGAAACACTGAAGCTTTCTTT.

This clone has more than one count but fewer than ten. The rearrangement joins TRBV28 to TRBJ1-2; D is ambiguous. The ends were cut back, 6 bases at V and 8 bases at J, with 13 bases in the middle. Per the germline V gene, CDR1 is MDHEN and CDR2 is SYDVKM. The CDR3 is 12 amino acids. CDR3 bases: TGTGCCAGCAGGCTACGGACGCTGGGCTACACCTTC. Translation: CASRLRTLGYTF.

The genes are TRBV15 and TRBJ2-2, with D perhaps given as TRBD1 or TRBD2 (6 bases each). Germline V lookup: CDR1 LNHNV, CDR2 YYDKDF (reference sequence). Deletions cut 6 bases from V and 3 bases from J, with 14 bases between. The CDR3 is made up of 15 amino acids. CDR3 sequence (DNA): TGTGCCACCAGTCCCCGGGGGCCAGACACCGGGGAGCTGTTTTTT. Amino acids: CATSPRGPDTGELFF.

This clone was observed a single time. The chain uses TRBV9 and TRBJ2-1; the D call may be TRBD1 or TRBD2 (6 bases each). The CDR3 spans 17 residues. V lost 10 bases to trimming and J lost 2 bases, with 25 bases between them. Germline V gene sequence: CDR1 SGDLS, CDR2 YYNGEE. The CDR3 sequence is CAGFHRAVGGTYNEQFF. DNA for the CDR3: TGTGCCGGGTTTCACAGGGCTGTAGGGGGGACCTACAATGAGCAGTTCTTC.

The genes are TRBV5-5 and TRBJ2-6, with 7 bases matching TRBD1. V shed 4 bases, J shed 0 bases, and the junction held 7 bases outside the gene matches. The germline V gene has CDR1 SGHKS and CDR2 YYEKEE (reference sequence). The CDR3 loop spans 17 amino acids. The CDR3 sequence: CASSGGQSSSGANVLTF. The CDR3 bases are TGTGCCAGCAGCGGGGGACAGTCAAGCTCTGGGGCCAACGTCCTGACTTTC. The whole variable domain, filled in from reference TRBV5-5 and TRBJ2-6, reads DAGVTQSPTHLIKTRGQQVTLRCSPISGHKSVSWYQQVLGQGPQFIFQYYEKEERGRGNFPDRFSARQFPNYSSELNVNALLLGDSALYLCASSGGQSSSGANVLTFGAGSRLTVL.

The chain couples TRBV7-8 to TRBJ1-6; 8 nucleotides align to TRBD1. The CDR3 has 16 amino acids. The junction had 5 bases not matched to a gene; V was cut back by 5 bases and J by 2 bases. Germline V gene lookup returns CDR1 SGHVS and CDR2 FQNEAQ. The DNA for the CDR3 is TGTGCCAGCAGCGCAGAACAGGGGGCCTATAATTCACCCCTCCACTTT. This encodes CASSAEQGAYNSPLHF. Full variable domain (remainder filled in from reference TRBV7-8 and TRBJ1-6): GAGVSQSPRYKVAKRGQDVALRCDPISGHVSLFWYQQALGQGPEFLTYFQNEAQLDKSGLPSDRFFAERPEGSVSTLKIQRTQQEDSAVYLCASSAEQGAYNSPLHFGNGTRLTVT.

V and J are TRBV7-3 and TRBJ1-2; D may be TRBD1 (6 bases). Germline CDR1 SGHTA, CDR2 FQGTGA. V gave up 5 bases and J gave up 7 bases, with 14 bases separating them. The CDR3 covers 13 residues. The DNA of the CDR3 is TGTGCCAGCAGCGAGCCGGGGGCGTCTGGCTACACCTTC. This encodes CASSEPGASGYTF.

The genes are TRBV6-1 and TRBJ2-2; a weak D match, TRBD1 (5 bases). Germline V gene lookup returns CDR1 MNHNS and CDR2 SASEGT. This CDR3 comprises 15 residues. Trimming stripped 5 bases from V and 3 bases from J, with 13 bases between. The CDR3, as DNA: TGTGCCAGCAGTCCTGGGCAGGGATACACCGGGGAGCTGTTTTTT. It is translated as CASSPGQGYTGELFF.